This T cell receptor beta chain was retrieved from a study of CD8 T cells in ankylosing spondylitis (dated by TCRdb to 2016 to 2017). The study in broad terms: To find TCR variants linked to disease, the study profiled T cell receptor beta repertoires in ankylosing spondylitis patients and healthy donors. The full study cohort comprised 25 ankylosing spondylitis patients and around 100 healthy donors. Peripheral blood was sampled, and synovial fluid was also collected from ankylosing spondylitis patients. Here is what the overall study found, with its caveats: According to the report, matched synovial fluid samples from ankylosing spondylitis patients were significantly enriched for the disease-linked clones. Some motif variants had previously been reported in the synovial fluid and blood of reactive arthritis patients, which suggests shared mechanisms of disease initiation. A CD8+ phenotype was shown by the disease-linked clones, which were found at relatively low frequencies in peripheral blood. Blood from ankylosing spondylitis patients appeared to be characterized by a TCR beta motif made up of several highly homologous amino acid variants.

V lost 0 bases and J lost 9 bases; the stretch between them is 16 bases long. In the germline V gene (reference sequence), CDR1 corresponds to SGHKS and CDR2 to YYEKEE. The CDR3 numbers 15 residues from cysteine through phenylalanine. Of all the DNA, just the CDR3 is kept, 45 bases in frame from base 1. Reads for this sample came from an Illumina HiSeq 2500. Quantitative 5'-RACE with molecular barcodes was the method used to prepare the TCR beta libraries. The source study handled its data this way. A new computational method, built on a probabilistic model of VDJ rearrangement, was used to identify disease-linked TCR variants. TCRdb reprocessing: public reads trimmed at Q25 with fastp, clones called with MiXCR, in-frame beta chains kept. Each record represents a unique CDR3 protein, reported with the most common genes and DNA among its rows. The V and J calls come from TCRdb's annotation, not from the publication. The sample includes a few hundred thousand distinct CDR3 sequences, with 20% to 25% observed a single time. Around 17% of the sample belongs to the ten largest clones.

About this clonotype: Its antigen remains undetermined. Per-base quality was not reported, and no clone a single base away is much larger than it.

This TCR came from a male donor with ankylosing spondylitis. The chain is made from TRBV5-5 and TRBJ2-1; the D gene is perhaps TRBD2, on 7 matching bases. Sequencing was done on a sample of blood, either unsorted or a sorted T cell fraction (not recorded which). CDR3 region: CASSLDRGRGGEQFF. In nucleotide form, the sequence is TGTGCCAGCAGCTTGGACCGCGGGAGAGGGGGTGAGCAGTTCTTC.